This record concerns one T cell receptor beta chain sequence. Its specificity is not known. The source of the sample is a study of monozygotic twins with inflammatory bowel disease. Study-wide results and caveats: Discordant twins showed the same repertoire similarity as concordant twins, possibly from limited power.

Germline assignment: CDR1 SGHTA and CDR2 FQGNSA. This CDR3 region has 15 residues. TCRdb derives one entry per CDR3 protein from the 5' RACE reads, leaving out DNA. Its table records approximately 420,000 distinct CDR3 sequences. This chain links TRBV7-2 with TRBJ2-5; TCRdb designates TRBD2, a call that cannot be tested without DNA. Sequencing input: blood. The receptor was derived from a human donor with ulcerative colitis or Crohn's disease, or a healthy co-twin of an affected twin (not recorded which). The CDR3 loop is CASSPYSGNPGAQYF.